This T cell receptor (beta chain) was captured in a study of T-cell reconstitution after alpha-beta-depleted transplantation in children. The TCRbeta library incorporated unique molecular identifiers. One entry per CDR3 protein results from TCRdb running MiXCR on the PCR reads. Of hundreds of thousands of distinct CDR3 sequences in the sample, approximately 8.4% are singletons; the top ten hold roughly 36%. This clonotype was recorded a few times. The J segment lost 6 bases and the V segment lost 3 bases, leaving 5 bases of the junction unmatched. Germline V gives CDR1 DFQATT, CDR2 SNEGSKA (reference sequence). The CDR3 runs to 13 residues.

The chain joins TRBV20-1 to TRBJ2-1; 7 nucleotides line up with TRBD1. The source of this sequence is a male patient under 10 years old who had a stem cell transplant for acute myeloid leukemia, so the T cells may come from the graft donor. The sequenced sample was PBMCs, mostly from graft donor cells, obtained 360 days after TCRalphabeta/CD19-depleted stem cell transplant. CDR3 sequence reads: CSARRWTGNEQFF. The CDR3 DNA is TGCAGTGCTAGGCGGTGGACAGGCAATGAGCAGTTCTTC.